These 12 T cell receptor beta chains were sequenced from one sample in a study of regulatory T cells in long-lasting Graves disease. Researchers made TCR beta libraries by using iRepertoire HTBI primers and running Arm-PCR on CDR3 regions. Each CDR3 protein gets one entry after TCRdb re-called the multiplex PCR reads with MiXCR. The data contain 550,000 to 650,000 distinct CDR3 sequences, roughly 15% of them singletons. Documented time point: newly diagnosed GD, antithyroid drugs for less than 3 months. RNA isolated from PBMCs was used to make the TCR library. In addition, the sample was reused for a study of T cells in Graves' hyperthyroidism and ophthalmopathy.

This material consisted of peripheral blood mononuclear cells (PBMCs), taken at new diagnosis, from a patient treated with antithyroid drugs. The receptors stem from a man younger than 35 with Graves disease.

The chain links TRBV2 to TRBJ2-7; D possibly corresponds to TRBD2 (5 bases). Trimming pared 1 base from V and 1 base from J, leaving 17 bases between. The CDR3 length is 17 residues. Germline CDR1 SNHLY, CDR2 FYNNEI. CDR3 region: CASSEGYTGSLSYEQYF. The CDR3 DNA reads TGTGCCAGCAGTGAAGGGTACACGGGGTCACTTTCCTACGAGCAGTACTTC. Filled out from reference TRBV2 and TRBJ2-7, the complete variable domain reads EPEVTQTPSHQVTQMGQEVILRCVPISNHLYFYWYRQILGQKVEFLVSFYNNEISEKSEIFDDQFSVERPDGSNFTLKIRSTKLEDSAMYFCASSEGYTGSLSYEQYFGPGTRLTVT.

This clonotype was detected once. This chain connects TRBV4-2 to TRBJ1-2, with D perhaps TRBD1 (6 bases). This CDR3 contains 15 residues. Germline lookup yields CDR1 LGHNA and CDR2 YNFKEQ. Trimming stripped 3 bases from V and 7 bases from J, with 18 bases between. DNA for the CDR3: TGTGCCAGCAGCCATAAACGGACAGAGGGGTCTGGCTACACCTTC. It codes for CASSHKRTEGSGYTF.

This clonotype was recorded at least ten times. The chain couples TRBV27 to TRBJ2-1; no clear D. The CDR3 runs to 14 residues. The V end lost 6 bases, the J end lost 0 bases, and 9 bases lay between the germline ends. The germline V gene has CDR1 MNHEY and CDR2 SMNVEV (reference sequence). The CDR3 sequence is CASSLTNSYNEQFF. The CDR3 DNA reads as TGTGCCAGCAGCCTAACCAACTCCTACAATGAGCAGTTCTTC.

This clonotype appeared many times. V gene TRBV3-1 combines with J gene TRBJ1-1; unclear D gene. Germline lookup yields CDR1 LGHDT and CDR2 YNNKEL (reference sequence). The CDR3 loop spans 16 amino acids. V was trimmed by 1 base and J by 6 bases, leaving 18 bases between them. This CDR3 is CASSQGGGRTRSEAFF. The CDR3 bases are TGTGCCAGCAGCCAAGGAGGCGGCAGGACTCGTTCTGAAGCTTTCTTT.

The chain carries TRBV9 and TRBJ2-7; either TRBD1 or TRBD2 may supply D (7 bases each). The ends were cut back, 0 bases at V and 3 bases at J, with 13 bases in the middle. The CDR3 length is 15 residues. Germline CDR1 and CDR2: SGDLS and YYNGEE. The CDR3 DNA reads TGTGCCAGCAGCGTAGGGGGAGGGGGCGACTACGAGCAGTACTTC. Translation gives CASSVGGGGDYEQYF.

This clonotype appeared many times. The chain recombines TRBV28 with TRBJ2-7; 9 nucleotides match TRBD2. The CDR3 sequence is 14 residues long. The J segment lost 6 bases and the V segment lost 2 bases, leaving 5 bases of the junction unmatched. Germline values: CDR1 MDHEN, CDR2 SYDVKM. The CDR3 is CASSLMGLASEQYF. CDR3 bases: TGTGCCAGCAGTTTAATGGGACTAGCTTCCGAGCAGTACTTC.

The V gene is TRBV3-1, the J gene TRBJ1-4; TRBD1 matches at 7 bases. J was trimmed by 11 bases and V by 4 bases; bases with no gene match: 10. Germline V gives CDR1 LGHDT, CDR2 YNNKEL (reference sequence). This CDR3 contains 14 residues. The CDR3 loop reads CASSLEDRPAKLFF. The CDR3 nucleotides are TGTGCCAGCAGCCTGGAGGACAGGCCTGCGAAACTGTTTTTT.

This clonotype occurred many times. The chain combines TRBV7-9 with TRBJ2-7; 8 bases align to TRBD2. The V and J ends lost 1 base and 1 base, in that order; junction bases with no gene match: 12. Germline CDR1 and CDR2: SEHNR and FQNEAQ (reference sequence). The length of the CDR3 is 18 residues. DNA of the CDR3: TGTGCCAGCAGCTTAGTCACCCGAACTAGCGGCCTATCCTACGAGCAGTACTTC. Translation: CASSLVTRTSGLSYEQYF.

The gene calls are TRBV19 and TRBJ2-3; no clear D gene. Germline values: CDR1 LNHDA, CDR2 SQIVND (reference sequence). V dropped 3 bases and J dropped 6 bases, with 7 bases sitting between them. CDR3 length: 12 residues. The CDR3 DNA sequence: TGTGCCAGTAGTATGTTAGGGGATACGCAGTATTTT. Its protein is CASSMLGDTQYF.

The rearrangement uses TRBV5-1 and TRBJ1-5; 10 bases align to TRBD1. J was trimmed by 5 bases and V by 1 base; bases with no gene match: 6. Germline V CDR1 and CDR2: SGHRS, YFSETQ. The CDR3 consists of 16 residues. The CDR3 DNA follows: TGCGCCAGCAGCTTGAGGGGGACAGGGGATTATCAGCCCCAGCATTTT. Protein sequence: CASSLRGTGDYQPQHF.

V usage is TRBV4-1 and J usage is TRBJ2-7; 11 nucleotides match TRBD2. This CDR3 is 16 amino acids long. The ends lost 0 bases at V and 6 bases at J; junction bases unmatched: 7. Per the germline V gene, CDR1 is MGHRA and CDR2 is YSYEKL. CDR3 nucleotides: TGCGCCAGCAGCCAAGATGTCGCTAGCGGGAGGTCCGAGCAGTACTTC. Encoded protein: CASSQDVASGRSEQYF.

As regards this clonotype: This clone may be a read error of a much larger clone one base away. The CDR3 region is CASSLDWGRPNQFF. The CDR3 region has the DNA TGTGCCAGCAGCTTAGATTGGGGCCGTCCGAATCAGTTCTTC. V gene TRBV11-2 combines with J gene TRBJ2-5; maybe TRBD1 (5 bases). The J call may be faulty, since TRBJ2-1 better matches the DNA end. CDR3 length: 14 amino acids. Germline CDR1 and CDR2: SGHAT and FQNNGV.